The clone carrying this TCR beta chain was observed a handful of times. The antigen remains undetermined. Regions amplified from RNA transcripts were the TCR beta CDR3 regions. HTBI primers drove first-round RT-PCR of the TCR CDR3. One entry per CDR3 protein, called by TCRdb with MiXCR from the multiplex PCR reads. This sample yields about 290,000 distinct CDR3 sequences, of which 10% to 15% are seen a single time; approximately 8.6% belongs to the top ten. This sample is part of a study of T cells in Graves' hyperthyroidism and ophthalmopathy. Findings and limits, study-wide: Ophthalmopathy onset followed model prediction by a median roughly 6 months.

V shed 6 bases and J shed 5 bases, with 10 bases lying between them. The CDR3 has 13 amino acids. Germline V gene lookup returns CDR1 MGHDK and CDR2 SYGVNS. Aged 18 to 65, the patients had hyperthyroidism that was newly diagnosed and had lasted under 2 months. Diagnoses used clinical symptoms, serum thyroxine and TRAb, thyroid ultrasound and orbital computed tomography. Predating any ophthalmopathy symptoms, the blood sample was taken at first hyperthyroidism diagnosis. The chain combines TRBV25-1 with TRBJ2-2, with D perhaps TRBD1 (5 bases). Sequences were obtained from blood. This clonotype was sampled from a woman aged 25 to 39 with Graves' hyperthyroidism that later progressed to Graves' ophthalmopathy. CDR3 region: CASRVGVTGELFF. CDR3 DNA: TGTGCCAGCAGGGTAGGGGTTACCGGGGAGCTGTTTTTT.